Sequencing of this T cell receptor beta chain was carried out in a study of blood T cell repertoires in COVID-19 (dated by TCRdb to about 2020). Describing the broader study: Samples covering the acute and convalescent phases of COVID-19 were provided by collaborators in the United States, Italy and Spain. The material from the prospective study consisted of cDNA or gDNA derived from T cells, B-cell-depleted T cells, or PBMCs. The dataset comprised deeply sampled blood TCRbeta repertoires from subjects exposed to, actively infected with, or recovered from COVID-19. The repertoires were released in a freely available public database intended as a resource for research on the immune response to SARS-CoV-2. The samples were drawn from the first 160 participants of the ongoing ImmuneRACE study and from 950 to 1,500 subjects provided by 6 global collaborators. Nearly every sample came with metadata listing a de-identified subject ID, COVID-19 status, age in years and sex. Where available, HLA class I and class II types were obtained from metadata supplied by the sample provider rather than from assay-based typing.

V is reduced by 6 bases and J by 4 bases, leaving a spacing of 3 bases between them. Reading the germline V gene gives CDR1 SNHLY and CDR2 FYNNEI. The CDR3 spans 11 residues, from the cysteine through the phenylalanine. Left in the record is the CDR3 DNA by itself, 33 bases read in frame from the first base. At one collaborating source in Seattle, patients were enrolled during active infection and were followed longitudinally through the course of disease. Collaborating institutions collected whole blood in K2EDTA tubes following their own protocols. Collaborator samples were shipped for TCRbeta analysis as frozen whole blood, isolated PBMCs, or DNA extracted from either sample type. Results the study describes overall, beyond this receptor: The quantity of clinical and demographic metadata differed by source and by participant and was supplied without curation.

TCRbeta CDR3 regions were amplified from genomic DNA by means of the immunoSEQ Assay, a bias-controlled multiplex PCR. In the original analysis: The number of nucleated cells in each sample was estimated by amplification of reference gene primers within the assay. To quantify the absolute abundance of each unique TCRbeta CDR3 rearrangement, sequence reads were collapsed and filtered. For each sample, productive Simpson clonality was calculated by taking the square root of Simpson's diversity index across productive rearrangements. In TCRdb, the immuneACCESS table is reduced to in-frame sequences with V and J assigned. These tables do not hold every clone; where another copy was compared, an unresolved V gene accounts for under half, and the others remain unexplained. V and J calls and clone size are given by that table; D and trimming were obtained from the DNA. The table for this sample lists about 200,000 clones; 82% of them were counted only once. Clones ranked in the top ten supply less than 9.5% of the sample.

In the case of this clone: Its recognized antigen is unknown. No much larger clonotype is one base removed from it; base qualities were not supplied.

The specimen was peripheral blood. This sequence originates from a woman aged 55-69 years with COVID-19, enrolled during active disease. The receptor chain draws on TRBV2 and TRBJ2-2, with no D gene named confidently. The DNA sequence follows: TGTGCCAGCAGCAGCACCGGGGAGCTGTTTTTT. It codes for CASSSTGELFF.